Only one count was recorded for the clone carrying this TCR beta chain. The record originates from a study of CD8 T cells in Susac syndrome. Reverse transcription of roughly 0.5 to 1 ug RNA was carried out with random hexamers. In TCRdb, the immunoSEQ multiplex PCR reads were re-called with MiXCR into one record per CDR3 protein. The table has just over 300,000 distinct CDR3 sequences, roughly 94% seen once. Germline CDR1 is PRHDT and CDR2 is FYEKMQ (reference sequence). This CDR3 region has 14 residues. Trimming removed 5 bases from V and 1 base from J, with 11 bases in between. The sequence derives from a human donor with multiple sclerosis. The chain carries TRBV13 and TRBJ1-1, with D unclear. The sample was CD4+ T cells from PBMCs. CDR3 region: CASSPKAQNTEAFF. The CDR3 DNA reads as TGTGCCAGCAGCCCAAAAGCCCAGAACACTGAAGCTTTCTTT.